This is a list of T cell receptor beta chains from one sample in a study of Ad26.COV2.S vaccination and SARS-CoV-2 variants. This table comes from immunoSEQ multiplex PCR, and its TCRdb copy is limited to in-frame clones, with some not included. The sample includes around 320,000 clones, around nine tenths seen only once; the top ten take roughly 3.1%. This specimen consisted of peripheral blood, obtained in a trial of Ad26.COV2.S vaccine versus placebo. Source of these receptors: a person aged 18 to 65 who received the Ad26.COV2.S COVID-19 vaccine or a placebo. Both conserved end residues are part of each CDR3. D genes are given only for firm matches. Rows give clone size only sometimes, using once, few, many, or a class for an expanded clone.

>TRBD1|.|15|TRBV19|TRBJ1-6
TGTGCCAGTAGTATTAAGGACAGGGTCGGTTCACCCCTCCACTTT
CASSIKDRVGSPLHF
>.|.|16|TRBV5-1|TRBJ2-1
TGCGCCAGCAGCTTGGCCCACCGGGATACCTACAATGAGCAGTTCTTC
CASSLAHRDTYNEQFF
>.|.|14|TRBV6-5|TRBJ1-2
TGTGCCAGCACGCCCCAGGGATTGGGCTATGGCTACACCTTC
CASTPQGLGYGYTF
>.|.|13|TRBV5-1|TRBJ1-2
TGCGCCACCACGGGGGACTTGGGATATGGCTACACCTTC
CATTGDLGYGYTF
>.|.|15|TRBV7-7|TRBJ2-3
TGTGCTAGCAGCTTAGGCGGGGGCCTCGGCGGTACGCAGTATTTT
CASSLGGGLGGTQYF
>.|.|13|TRBV18|TRBJ2-5
TGTGCCAGCTCACCAGCGGCCCAAGAGACCCAGTACTTC
CASSPAAQETQYF
>.|.|13|TRBV6-5|TRBJ1-3
TGTGCCAGCAGTTACGCCGCCAAAACAACCATATATTTT
CASSYAAKTTIYF
>.|.|17|TRBV9|TRBJ2-1
TGTGCCAGCAGCGGCCTGGGTACCTCAAGGCCCTACAATGAGCAGTTCTTC
CASSGLGTSRPYNEQFF
>.|.|13|TRBV6-5|TRBJ1-1
TGTGCCAGCAGTTACCCGTCTTGGCCTGAAGCTTTCTTT
CASSYPSWPEAFF
>.|.|14|TRBV11-2|TRBJ2-7
TGTGCCAGCAGCTTAGAAGACATCTCCTACGAGCAGTACTTC
CASSLEDISYEQYF
>.|once|12|TRBV4-3|TRBJ1-1
TGCGCCAGCAGCCAAAGGGGTACTGAAGCTTTCTTT
CASSQRGTEAFF
>TRBD1|.|18|TRBV6-4|TRBJ1-6
TGTGCCAGCAGTGGCGCAGGTGGGACAGGGTCCTATAATTCACCCCTCCACTTT
CASSGAGGTGSYNSPLHF
>.|.|15|TRBV7-2|TRBJ2-7
TGTGCCAGCAGCTCCAGACAGCACTCCTCCTACGAGCAGTACTTC
CASSSRQHSSYEQYF
>.|.|15|TRBV5-1|TRBJ1-5
TGCGCCAGCAGCCTGAGCGGGGGGGGCAATCAGCCCCAGCATTTT
CASSLSGGGNQPQHF
>TRBD1|.|17|TRBV5-1|TRBJ1-6
TGCGCCAGCAGCTTGGACGCACCAGGGGGCGCGAATTCACCCCTCCACTTT
CASSLDAPGGANSPLHF
>.|.|14|TRBV9|TRBJ2-1
TGTGCCAGCAGCGACCCCCCCAGGGTCAATGAGCAGTTCTTC
CASSDPPRVNEQFF
>.|.|14|TRBV7-8|TRBJ2-7
TGTGCCAGCAGCCCCCGGGTCATCTCCTACGAGCAGTACTTC
CASSPRVISYEQYF
>TRBD1|.|13|TRBV27|TRBJ1-1
TGTGCCAGCAGGAGGACAGGGGGCACTGAAGCTTTCTTT
CASRRTGGTEAFF
>.|.|13|TRBV5-6|TRBJ1-2
TGTGCCAGCAGCTTGGGAATTCCAATATTTTACACCTTC
CASSLGIPIFYTF
>TRBD1|.|16|TRBV9|TRBJ1-3
TGTGCCAGCAGCGTACAGGGGGCTATGGGGGGAAACACCATATATTTT
CASSVQGAMGGNTIYF
>.|.|16|TRBV4-2|TRBJ2-3
TGTGCCAGCAGCCATGCCGTCCAGGGTGGCACAGATACGCAGTATTTT
CASSHAVQGGTDTQYF
>.|.|15|TRBV29-1|TRBJ2-7
TGCAGCGTTGGTGGCAGGGAACCCTTTTCCTACGAGCAGTACTTC
CSVGGREPFSYEQYF
>TRBD1|.|12|TRBV12-3/TRBV12-4|TRBJ1-1
TGTGCCAGCACCCCCTCGACAGGGAAAGCTTTCTTT
CASTPSTGKAFF
>.|.|12|TRBV3-1/TRBV3-2|TRBJ1-4
TGTGCCAGCAGCCAACCGCCGGGACAAATGTTTTTT
CASSQPPGQMFF
>TRBD2|.|16|TRBV27|TRBJ2-1
TGTGCCAGCAGCCCCACTAGCGGGGGGGCGTACAATGAGCAGTTCTTC
CASSPTSGGAYNEQFF
>TRBD1|.|14|TRBV10-3|TRBJ2-5
TGTGCCATCAGTGTTCGGACAGGTCGGGAGACCCAGTACTTC
CAISVRTGRETQYF